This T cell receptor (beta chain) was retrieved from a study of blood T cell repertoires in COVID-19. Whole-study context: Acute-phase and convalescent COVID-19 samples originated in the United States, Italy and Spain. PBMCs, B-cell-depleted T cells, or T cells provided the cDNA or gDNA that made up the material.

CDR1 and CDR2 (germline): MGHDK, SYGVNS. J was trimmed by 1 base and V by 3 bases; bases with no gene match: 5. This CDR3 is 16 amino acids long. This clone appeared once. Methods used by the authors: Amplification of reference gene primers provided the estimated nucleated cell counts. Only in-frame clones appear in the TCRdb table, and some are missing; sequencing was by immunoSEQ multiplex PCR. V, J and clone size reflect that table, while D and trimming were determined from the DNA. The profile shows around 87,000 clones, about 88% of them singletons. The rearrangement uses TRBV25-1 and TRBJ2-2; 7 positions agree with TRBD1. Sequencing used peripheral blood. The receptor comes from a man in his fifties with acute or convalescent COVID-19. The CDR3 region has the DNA TGTGCCAGCAGTGACCCGGGACAGATGAACACCGGGGAGCTGTTTTTT. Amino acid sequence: CASSDPGQMNTGELFF.